Sequencing of this T cell receptor (beta chain) was carried out in a study of pediatric ulcerative colitis. Study outcomes and limitations: This repertoire reflects total lymphocytes rather than subpopulations like regulatory T cells.

Remarks on this clone: Its cognate antigen is unknown.

The CDR3 covers 15 residues. CDR1 and CDR2 (germline): SGHDT, YYEEEE. With 4 bases clipped from V and 4 bases from J, the junction kept 7 bases outside the gene matches. Up to 500,000 reads were sequenced per sample. Measured with immunoSEQ multiplex PCR; TCRdb has only the in-frame clones, and not every one. In the table there are 30,000 to 45,000 clones, over 80% of which are singletons. The source material was blood. This sequence joins TRBV5-6 and TRBJ1-5, with TRBD1 matching over 8 bases. The sequence was obtained from a girl between 5 and 17 years old with moderate ulcerative colitis. This CDR3 reads CASSPGTGRNQPQHF. DNA for the CDR3: TGTGCCAGCAGCCCAGGGACAGGACGAAATCAGCCCCAGCATTTT.